The 10 T cell receptor beta chains given below trace back to one sample, sequenced in a study of cytomegalovirus exposure and HLA in healthy donors. Both 60 Vbeta primers and 13 Jbeta primers went into the PCR. The table came from immunoSEQ multiplex PCR; TCRdb's copy has only in-frame clones and leaves some out. Among roughly 200,000 clones listed, 70% to 80% were seen once. The sequencing input was PBMCs. The receptors come from a young man in good health and CMV-seronegative.

The V gene is TRBV28, the J gene TRBJ2-5; TRBD1 matches 7 bases. The germline V gene has CDR1 MDHEN and CDR2 SYDVKM. This CDR3 is 15 amino acids long. The J segment lost 3 bases and the V segment lost 5 bases, leaving 9 bases of the junction unmatched. The CDR3 nucleotides read TGTGCCAGCAGTCGGCTCGGGACAGCCGAAGAGACCCAGTACTTC. Translation gives CASSRLGTAEETQYF.

The rearrangement joins TRBV13 to TRBJ2-2, with D uncertain. Trimming took off 2 bases at V and 1 base at J, with 5 bases between the two ends. This CDR3 has 14 amino acids. CDR1 and CDR2 from the germline V gene are PRHDT and FYEKMQ (reference sequence). CDR3 sequence (DNA): TGTGCCAGCAGCTTAAGACAGAACACCGGGGAGCTGTTTTTT. This translates into CASSLRQNTGELFF.

The chain couples TRBV5-1 to TRBJ1-2; 10 nucleotides line up with TRBD1. Trimming removed 4 bases from V and 8 bases from J; junction bases left unmatched: 5. Germline CDR1 is SGHRS and CDR2 is YFSETQ. The CDR3 runs 13 residues. The CDR3 loop is CASSTGTGVGYTF. CDR3 DNA: TGCGCCAGCAGCACCGGGACAGGGGTAGGCTACACCTTC.

This chain connects TRBV6-5 to TRBJ2-7; 9 nucleotides match TRBD1. CDR3 length equals 15 residues. Unmatched junction bases numbered 7, after V lost 5 bases and J lost 2 bases. Germline V gene data show CDR1 as MNHEY and CDR2 as SVGAGI. The DNA for the CDR3 is TGTGCCAGCAGTCAGGGACAGGGTTTCCCCTACGAGCAGTACTTC. The encoded protein is CASSQGQGFPYEQYF.

The chain recombines TRBV28 with TRBJ2-5, with D possibly being TRBD2 (7 bases). Germline V lookup: CDR1 MDHEN, CDR2 SYDVKM. V lost 1 base and J lost 5, with 14 bases in between. The CDR3 is 15 amino acids. CDR3 DNA: TGTGCCAGCAGTTTATTGGTCAGGGGAGGGGAGACCCAGTACTTC. Its translation: CASSLLVRGGETQYF.

This chain links TRBV28 with TRBJ1-4; 11 nucleotides line up with TRBD1. Germline V lookup: CDR1 MDHEN, CDR2 SYDVKM. Losses at the gene ends were 4 bases for V and 6 bases for J; bases not matched to a gene: 10. The CDR3 consists of 17 residues. CDR3 nucleotides: TGTGCCAGCAGTTCTCCAACTGGACAGGGGGCGCATGAAAAACTGTTTTTT. Translating it yields CASSSPTGQGAHEKLFF. The full variable domain, rest sourced from reference TRBV28 and TRBJ1-4, is DVKVTQSSRYLVKRTGEKVFLECVQDMDHENMFWYRQDPGLGLRLIYFSYDVKMKEKGDIPEGYSVSREKKERFSLILESASTNQTSMYLCASSSPTGQGAHEKLFFGSGTQLSVL.

This chain joins TRBV6-5 and TRBJ2-3, with TRBD2 matching over 10 bases. Trimming removed 0 bases from V and 2 bases from J; junction bases left unmatched: 2. Germline V gene sequence: CDR1 MNHEY, CDR2 SVGAGI. The CDR3 contains 16 residues. CDR3 amino acids: CASSYSGTSVTDTQYF. The DNA for the CDR3 is TGTGCCAGCAGTTACTCCGGGACTAGCGTCACAGATACGCAGTATTTT.

This clone appeared once. This chain links TRBV30 with TRBJ2-7; 7 bases align to TRBD2. CDR3 length: 13 residues. With V trimmed by 4 bases and J by 1 base, 4 bases remained unmatched. Germline V gives CDR1 GTSNPN, CDR2 SVGIG (reference sequence). As DNA, the CDR3 is TGTGCCTGGATGGGAGGGGCGTCCTACGAGCAGTACTTC. This encodes CAWMGGASYEQYF.

This clone occurred once. The CDR3 reads CASSLLADTSDTQYF. CDR3 sequence (DNA): TGTGCCAGCAGCTTGTTGGCGGATACCTCAGATACGCAGTATTTT. V usage is TRBV5-4 and J usage is TRBJ2-3; the D is unclear. CDR3 size: 15 residues. The V end was cut by 1 base, the J end by 4 bases, with 13 bases between. CDR1 and CDR2 (germline): SGHNT, YYREEE (reference sequence).

The chain links TRBV9 to TRBJ1-4; D is unclear. The length of the CDR3 is 16 residues. Trimming pared 4 bases from V and 0 bases from J, leaving 13 bases between. CDR1 is SGDLS, CDR2 YYNGEE, per germline. CDR3 protein: CASSLLGGSTNEKLFF. CDR3 DNA: TGTGCCAGCAGCCTCCTGGGAGGATCAACTAATGAAAAACTGTTTTTT.